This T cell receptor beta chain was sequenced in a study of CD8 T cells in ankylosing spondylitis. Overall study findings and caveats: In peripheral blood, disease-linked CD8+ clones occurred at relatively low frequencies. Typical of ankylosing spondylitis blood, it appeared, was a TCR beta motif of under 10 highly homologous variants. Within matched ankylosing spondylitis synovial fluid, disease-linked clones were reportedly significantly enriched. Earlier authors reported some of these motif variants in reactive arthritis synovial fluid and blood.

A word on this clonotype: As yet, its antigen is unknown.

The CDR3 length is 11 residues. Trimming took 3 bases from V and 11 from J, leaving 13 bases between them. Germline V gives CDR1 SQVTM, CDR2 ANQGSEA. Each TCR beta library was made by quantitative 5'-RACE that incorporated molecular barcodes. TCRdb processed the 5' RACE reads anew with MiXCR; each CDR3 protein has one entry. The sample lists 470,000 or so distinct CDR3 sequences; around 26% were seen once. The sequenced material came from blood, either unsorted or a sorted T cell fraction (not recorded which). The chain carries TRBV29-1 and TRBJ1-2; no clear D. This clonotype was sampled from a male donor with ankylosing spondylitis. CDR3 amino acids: CSVEGRKGYTF. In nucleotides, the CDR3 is TGCAGCGTTGAGGGCCGAAAAGGTTACACCTTC.